Below are 29 T cell receptor beta chains sequenced from a single sample in a study of spatial heterogeneity in lung cancer. TCRdb re-called the 5' RACE reads through MiXCR, storing one row per CDR3 protein. Here the sample spans some 50,000 distinct CDR3 sequences, roughly 7.6% being singletons. Indicated time point: sample taken at primary tumor resection. Unsorted whole RNA of tumor, nontumor lung or frozen PBMC was sequenced. The sample in question was PBMCs, obtained at surgery. These receptor sequences come from a female donor with early-stage non-small cell lung cancer.

This clonotype was recorded many times. The chain recombines TRBV12-3 or TRBV12-4 with TRBJ2-4, with 13 bases fitting TRBD2. V dropped 6 bases and J dropped 5; count of bases not matched to a gene: 1. The CDR3 is made up of 14 amino acids. Here the CDR3 DNA reads TGTGCCAGCAGAGGACTAGCGGGGGAAAACATTCAGTACTTC. Amino acid sequence: CASRGLAGENIQYF.

This clonotype has ten or more counts. V is TRBV24-1 and J is TRBJ2-2; no clear D. Germline lookup yields CDR1 KGHDR and CDR2 SFDVKD. There are 14 residues in the CDR3. The V gene lost 2 bases and the J gene lost 6 bases, with 9 bases spanning the gap. The DNA for the CDR3 is TGTGCCACCAGTGATTGGATTTCCCCCGGGGAGCTGTTTTTT. Its protein product is CATSDWISPGELFF.

The sample holds many counts of this clonotype. This rearrangement joins TRBV25-1 to TRBJ2-3; 11 bases fit TRBD1. V shed 3 bases and J 3 bases; nucleotides not matched to a gene: 2. Per the germline V gene, CDR1 is MGHDK and CDR2 is SYGVNS. The CDR3 has 15 amino acids. CDR3 amino acids: CASSEDRGRTDTQYF. CDR3 nucleotides: TGTGCCAGCAGTGAGGACAGGGGGCGGACAGATACGCAGTATTTT.

This clonotype was counted a few times. The chain couples TRBV7-2 to TRBJ2-5; 10 nucleotides line up with TRBD2. V was clipped by 5 bases and J by 4 bases; unmatched bases: 10. The CDR3 is 16 amino acids. The germline V gene has CDR1 SGHTA and CDR2 FQGNSA. CDR3 bases: TGTGCCAGCAGCACCCGGACTAGCGGCTTTGCAGAGACCCAGTACTTC. It is translated as CASSTRTSGFAETQYF.

This clonotype was seen repeatedly, ten times or more. V and J are TRBV14 and TRBJ2-1; tentatively, D is TRBD2 (6 bases). The CDR3 is 14 amino acids. CDR1 is SGHDN, CDR2 FVKESK, per germline. Trimming left V 6 bases short and J 0 bases short, with 9 bases between. The DNA of the CDR3 is TGTGCCAGCAGTCGGGAGAGCTCCTACAATGAGCAGTTCTTC. This codes for CASSRESSYNEQFF.

The rearrangement uses TRBV19 and TRBJ2-1, with D unclear. Germline loops: CDR1 LNHDA, CDR2 SQIVND (reference sequence). The CDR3 has 13 amino acids. V lost 2 bases and J 5 bases, leaving 7 bases between the germline ends. CDR3 coding DNA: TGTGCCAGTAGTATAATTCGGAACAATGAGCAGTTCTTC. This gives the protein CASSIIRNNEQFF.

In its sample, this clonotype was seen a few times. V gene TRBV6-2 or TRBV6-3 combines with J gene TRBJ2-1; the D call may be TRBD1 or TRBD2 (6 bases each). V gave up 5 bases and J gave up 4 bases, with 18 bases separating them. Germline V CDR1 and CDR2: MNHEY, SVGEGT. This CDR3 region has 16 residues. CDR3 coding DNA: TGTGCCAGCAGTCGGGTGACGGGGGCTATATACAATGAGCAGTTCTTC. It translates to CASSRVTGAIYNEQFF.

This clonotype was seen repeatedly, ten times or more. V gene TRBV19 combines with J gene TRBJ2-1, with TRBD2 as a possible D gene (6 bases). Germline CDR1 reads LNHDA; CDR2 reads SQIVND (reference sequence). Trimming took 7 bases from V and 8 from J, leaving 18 bases between them. This CDR3 has 14 amino acids. The CDR3 is CASIGGLPPDEQFF. The CDR3 DNA reads as TGTGCCAGTATTGGGGGGTTACCGCCAGATGAGCAGTTCTTC.

This clonotype showed up just a few times. This rearrangement joins TRBV7-2 to TRBJ1-2; 8 nucleotides align to TRBD1. J gave up 8 bases and V 3 bases, and 8 bases lay outside the gene matches. Per the germline V gene, CDR1 is SGHTA and CDR2 is FQGNSA. The CDR3 sequence is 14 residues long. The CDR3 loop reads CASSFGRGQGGYTF. The DNA for the CDR3 is TGTGCCAGCAGCTTTGGCAGGGGGCAAGGAGGCTACACCTTC.

This clonotype was seen many times. The chain couples TRBV7-9 to TRBJ1-3; D remains ambiguous. This CDR3 region has 17 residues. From germline, CDR1 is SEHNR and CDR2 FQNEAQ (reference sequence). The ends were cut back, 4 bases at V and 0 bases at J, with 16 bases in the middle. CDR3 sequence: CASSSPLDGSSGNTIYF. CDR3 DNA: TGTGCCAGCAGCTCACCGTTGGACGGGAGCTCTGGAAACACCATATATTTT.

This clonotype was counted only a few times. CDR3 coding DNA: TGCAGTGCTATAGCGGTTTGGGGTAAGACAGGGGCTCTTCAGCCCCAGCATTTT. This codes for CSAIAVWGKTGALQPQHF. The V call is TRBV20-1, the J call TRBJ1-5; 8 positions agree with TRBD1. There are 18 residues in the CDR3. J lost 6 bases, V lost 4 bases, and 20 bases had no gene match. CDR1 and CDR2 (germline): DFQATT, SNEGSKA (reference sequence).

The V and J genes are TRBV2 and TRBJ1-3; the D is unclear. Germline CDR1 and CDR2: SNHLY and FYNNEI. The CDR3 is made up of 15 amino acids. V lost 3 bases and J lost 0, with 9 bases in between. This chain's CDR3 is CASSEERNSGNTIYF. The CDR3 DNA is TGTGCCAGCAGTGAGGAACGGAACTCTGGAAACACCATATATTTT.

The CDR3 DNA follows: TGTGCCAGCTCCCCCAGGCGGACAGGGGGAGGCTACACCTTC. It codes for CASSPRRTGGGYTF. The chain uses TRBV18 and TRBJ1-2, with TRBD1 matching over 10 bases. The CDR3 sequence is 14 residues long. Germline loops: CDR1 KGHSH, CDR2 LQKENI. V was clipped by 6 bases and J by 8 bases; unmatched bases: 9. Drawing the rest from reference TRBV18 and TRBJ1-2, the complete variable domain is NAGVMQNPRHLVRRRGQEARLRCSPMKGHSHVYWYRQLPEEGLKFMVYLQKENIIDESGMPKERFSAEFPKEGPSILRIQQVVRGDSAAYFCASSPRRTGGGYTFGSGTRLTVV.

In its sample, this clonotype was seen a few times. The chain recombines TRBV2 with TRBJ1-6; 7 bases line up with TRBD1. V trimming: 4 bases; J trimming: 9 bases; junction bases outside the gene matches: 12. CDR1 and CDR2 (germline): SNHLY, FYNNEI. The CDR3 has 16 amino acids. For the CDR3, the DNA is TGTGCCAGCAGTGGGGTCGGTCCGGCAGGGGGTTCACCCCTCCACTTT. Protein product: CASSGVGPAGGSPLHF.

The gene calls are TRBV5-1 and TRBJ1-5; no firm D call. The CDR3 is 14 amino acids. V lost 0 bases and J 5 bases, leaving 9 bases between the germline ends. CDR1 and CDR2 (germline): SGHRS, YFSETQ. The DNA of the CDR3 is TGCGCCAGCAGCTTGGAGACAATGGATCAGCCCCAGCATTTT. Translated, it gives CASSLETMDQPQHF.

V is TRBV20-1 and J is TRBJ1-2; 7 bases align to TRBD1. The CDR3 spans 14 residues. Germline V gene sequence: CDR1 DFQATT, CDR2 SNEGSKA (reference sequence). With V trimmed by 3 bases and J by 4 bases, 8 bases remained unmatched. The CDR3 region has the DNA TGCAGTGCTAGGACAGGGACGGGGAGCTATGGCTACACCTTC. Translated: CSARTGTGSYGYTF.

There are a few counts of this clonotype. This chain links TRBV5-1 with TRBJ2-3, with D maybe TRBD1 (5 bases). This CDR3 spans 15 amino acids. V shed 0 bases and J shed 1 base, with 9 bases lying between them. The germline gives CDR1 SGHRS, CDR2 YFSETQ. The CDR3 DNA reads TGCGCCAGCAGCTTGGTAGGGGATCGCACAGATACGCAGTATTTT. As protein: CASSLVGDRTDTQYF.

V is TRBV2 and J is TRBJ2-4; TRBD1 matches at 8 bases. The J segment lost 4 bases and the V segment lost 5 bases, leaving 13 bases of the junction unmatched. Germline CDR1 and CDR2: SNHLY and FYNNEI. This CDR3 contains 17 residues. The CDR3 DNA reads TGTGCCAGCAGTCGGACAGGGACCTGGACGGTTAAAAACATTCAGTACTTC. It is translated as CASSRTGTWTVKNIQYF.

This clonotype was recorded a few times. V usage is TRBV6-1 and J usage is TRBJ2-7, with 7 bases fitting TRBD2. Germline values: CDR1 MNHNS, CDR2 SASEGT. This CDR3 has 14 amino acids. Losses at the gene ends were 7 bases for V and 2 bases for J; bases not matched to a gene: 8. CDR3 nucleotides: TGTGCCAGCACCCAACTAGCGCTAACCTACGAGCAGTACTTC. Its translation: CASTQLALTYEQYF.

This clonotype was seen a handful of times. The chain carries TRBV5-4 and TRBJ2-3, with D possibly matching TRBD1 (5 bases). In germline, CDR1 is SGHNT, CDR2 YYREEE (reference sequence). CDR3 length: 16 amino acids. Deletions cut 1 base from V and 0 bases from J, with 12 bases between. The CDR3 bases are TGTGCCAGCAGCTTGATTCGACAGCCTAGCACAGATACGCAGTATTTT. This gives the protein CASSLIRQPSTDTQYF.

This rearrangement joins TRBV20-1 to TRBJ2-1; 7 bases match TRBD1. From germline, CDR1 is DFQATT and CDR2 SNEGSKA (reference sequence). J gave up 5 bases and V 6 bases, and 10 bases lay outside the gene matches. The CDR3 covers 14 residues. CDR3 nucleotides: TGCAGTGCAACCGACAGGGTTCGCCACAATGAGCAGTTCTTC. Encoded protein: CSATDRVRHNEQFF.

This clonotype was observed a handful of times. The chain carries TRBV20-1 and TRBJ2-7; 7 bases match TRBD1. The CDR3 is made up of 13 amino acids. V trimming: 3 bases; J trimming: 6 bases; junction bases outside the gene matches: 8. CDR1 DFQATT and CDR2 SNEGSKA come from the germline V gene (reference sequence). CDR3 residues: CSASYRGQREQYF. The DNA for the CDR3 is TGCAGTGCTAGTTACAGGGGCCAGCGCGAGCAGTACTTC.

This clonotype was picked up a small number of times. The chain links TRBV7-9 to TRBJ2-2; tentatively, D is TRBD1 (6 bases). The V gene's germline CDR1 is SEHNR and CDR2 FQNEAQ (reference sequence). V shed 10 bases and J shed 4 bases, with 22 bases lying between them. The CDR3 sequence is 16 residues long. DNA of the CDR3: TGTGCCACACCCTCGAGAACAGGGTCGAGCACCGGGGAGCTGTTTTTT. Translation gives CATPSRTGSSTGELFF.

This clonotype occurred many times. This chain uses TRBV4-2 with TRBJ2-7, with TRBD1 matching over 8 bases. This CDR3 region has 13 residues. Trimming removed 5 bases from V and 6 bases from J; junction bases left unmatched: 6. Germline V gives CDR1 LGHNA, CDR2 YNFKEQ. The CDR3 here is CASSKDRVGEQYF. The CDR3 bases are TGTGCCAGCAGCAAGGACAGGGTGGGCGAGCAGTACTTC.

The table lists this clonotype with many counts. V usage is TRBV29-1 and J usage is TRBJ1-4; 8 positions agree with TRBD1. The length of the CDR3 is 14 residues. With V trimmed by 4 bases and J by 3 bases, 4 bases remained unmatched. The germline gives CDR1 SQVTM, CDR2 ANQGSEA. Here the CDR3 reads CSVVTDRANEKLFF. The CDR3 DNA reads as TGCAGCGTTGTAACGGACAGGGCTAATGAAAAACTGTTTTTT.

The sample holds a few counts of this clonotype. The V call is TRBV10-1, the J call TRBJ1-6; D not resolved. Germline V gives CDR1 WNHNN, CDR2 SYGVQD (reference sequence). Deletions cut 0 bases from V and 7 bases from J, with 7 bases between. CDR3 length: 14 residues. CDR3 nucleotides: TGCGCCAGCAGTGAGTCTACCTCCAATTCACCCCTCCACTTT. It encodes CASSESTSNSPLHF.

This clonotype appeared a few times. The J gene is TRBJ2-1, the V gene TRBV5-1; D ambiguous. This CDR3 has 14 amino acids. Trimming pared 6 bases from V and 0 bases from J, leaving 10 bases between. Germline lookup yields CDR1 SGHRS and CDR2 YFSETQ. CDR3: CASKDGSSYNEQFF. CDR3 DNA: TGCGCCAGCAAAGACGGAAGCTCCTACAATGAGCAGTTCTTC.

The gene calls are TRBV5-6 and TRBJ2-1; either TRBD1 or TRBD2 may supply D (5 bases each). Germline CDR1 and CDR2: SGHDT and YYEEEE. V lost 2 bases and J 0 bases, leaving 6 bases between the germline ends. This CDR3 contains 14 residues. CDR3: CASSFGTSYNEQFF. CDR3 in DNA: TGTGCCAGCAGCTTCGGGACCTCCTACAATGAGCAGTTCTTC.

This clonotype is a singleton in its sample. The CDR3 loop reads CTSSQVDQETQYF. As DNA, the CDR3 is TGCACCAGCAGCCAAGTGGATCAAGAGACCCAGTACTTC. V is TRBV1 and J is TRBJ2-5. TRBV1 is annotated as a pseudogene. The CDR3 runs to 13 residues.